This TCR beta chain was captured by sequencing in a study of chemoradiotherapy in HPV16-positive cancers. About the research overall: Candidate HPV-specific T-cell clones and common TCR motifs came from functional assays in a couple of HPV16-positive patients. General study results and limits: Better recurrence-free survival went with HPV-responsive T-cell expansion in HPV16-positive patients.

The data were produced by immunoSEQ multiplex PCR, yet TCRdb's version contains in-frame clones alone and is incomplete. The profile shows 15,000 to 20,000 clones, about 80% of them singletons. The CDR3 extends over 12 amino acids. V dropped 8 bases and J dropped 5 bases, with 10 bases sitting between them. CDR1 is MNHNY, CDR2 SVGAGI, per germline (reference sequence). On this clone: Its target is unknown.

The sequencing here drew on blood, taken from a patient who underwent chemoradiotherapy. The chain joins TRBV6-6 to TRBJ1-5; the D is unclear. The sequence came from a human donor with HPV-associated anogenital cancer. This CDR3 reads CASSSGDQPQHF. In DNA, the CDR3 is TGTGCCAGCTCTAGTGGGGATCAGCCCCAGCATTTT.